This passage covers 27 T cell receptor beta chains from one sample sequenced in a study of control samples from healthy donors and cancer patients. Using immunoSEQ multiplex PCR, the repertoire was profiled, and TCRdb retains in-frame clones only, with some absent. Of 100,000 to 150,000 clones listed, around 93% were seen once; the top ten hold 8.6%. Sequenced material: blood. The receptors shown here come from a man younger than 35 in good health.

This clone was seen only a few times. The chain employs TRBV6-4 and TRBJ1-2; D may be TRBD1 (5 bases). Trimming shortened V by 3 bases and J by 6 bases, and 23 bases separated the two germline ends. The CDR3 is 17 residues long. CDR1 MRHNA and CDR2 SNTAGT come from the germline V gene. CDR3 sequence reads: CASSESDGIKGIDGYTF. As DNA, the CDR3 is TGTGCCAGCAGTGAATCCGACGGGATCAAGGGGATCGATGGCTACACCTTC.

Here the CDR3 reads CASRGTSGGEQFF. CDR3 in DNA: TGTGCCAGCAGGGGGACTAGCGGGGGGGAGCAGTTCTTC. The V gene is TRBV6-5, the J gene TRBJ2-1, with 15 bases aligning to TRBD2. The CDR3 loop spans 13 amino acids. Trimming removed 6 bases from V and 10 bases from J; junction bases left unmatched: 1. CDR1 MNHEY and CDR2 SVGAGI come from the germline V gene.

The V call is TRBV6-4, the J call TRBJ2-1, with D possibly matching TRBD2 (5 bases). There are 15 residues in the CDR3. Germline V gives CDR1 MRHNA, CDR2 SNTAGT. V was shortened by 0 bases and J by 7 bases, with 13 bases between the two germline ends. In DNA form, the CDR3 reads TGTGCCAGCAGTGACTCGTCGGGGATCGGAAATGAGCAGTTCTTC. Its protein is CASSDSSGIGNEQFF.

This chain connects TRBV29-1 to TRBJ1-2, with a weak D call TRBD1 (5 bases). Germline assignment: CDR1 SQVTM and CDR2 ANQGSEA. The ends were cut back, 7 bases at V and 4 bases at J, with 19 bases in the middle. The CDR3 has 14 residues. The CDR3 sequence: CSASEGLRVYGYTF. CDR3 in DNA: TGCAGCGCTTCAGAGGGGCTAAGGGTCTATGGCTACACCTTC.

In its sample, this clone was seen once. The chain couples TRBV11-2 to TRBJ2-7; TRBD1 is a possible D gene (5 bases). V lost 0 bases, J lost 0 bases, and 21 bases lay in between. CDR1 SGHAT and CDR2 FQNNGV come from the germline V gene. This CDR3 is 19 amino acids long. CDR3 DNA: TGTGCCAGCAGCTTAGAAGGTCAATGGGGCTCGACCGACTCCTACGAGCAGTACTTC. It translates to CASSLEGQWGSTDSYEQYF.

V usage is TRBV12-3 or TRBV12-4 and J usage is TRBJ1-2; no reliable D call. CDR3 length: 12 residues. V was trimmed by 3 bases and J by 0 bases, leaving 2 bases between them. CDR3 in amino acids: CASSLTNYGYTF. The CDR3 nucleotides read TGTGCCAGCAGTTTGACTAACTATGGCTACACCTTC.

J is TRBJ1-5 and V is TRBV12-3 or TRBV12-4; possible D gene TRBD1, 6 bases. This CDR3 comprises 13 residues. The germline V and J ends were trimmed by 8 bases and 6 bases, with 14 bases remaining between them. In nucleotides, the CDR3 is TGTGCCAGCGGGAAACAGGGTTTTCAGCCCCAGCATTTT. Translating gives CASGKQGFQPQHF.

The chain couples TRBV19 to TRBJ1-4; maybe TRBD1 (5 bases). The germline gives CDR1 LNHDA, CDR2 SQIVND (reference sequence). The CDR3 covers 13 residues. V lost 3 bases, J lost 8 bases, and 10 bases lay in between. CDR3 protein: CASSMGVQEKLFF. The CDR3 DNA reads TGTGCCAGTAGTATGGGGGTTCAGGAAAAACTGTTTTTT.

The rearrangement links TRBV7-9 to TRBJ1-2; no clear D gene. The CDR3 runs 16 residues. CDR1 is SEHNR and CDR2 is FQNEAQ in the germline V gene (reference sequence). V lost 0 bases, J lost 1 base, and 12 bases lay in between. CDR3 nucleotide sequence: TGTGCCAGCAGCTTAGCGGTGGCAGAATTTAACTATGGCTACACCTTC. Its translation: CASSLAVAEFNYGYTF.

The chain combines TRBV7-9 with TRBJ1-5; 10 nucleotides match TRBD1. The CDR3 covers 15 residues. The V gene's germline CDR1 is SEHNR and CDR2 FQNEAQ (reference sequence). V dropped 4 bases and J dropped 6; count of bases not matched to a gene: 6. The CDR3 region is CASSSTDRGLQPQHF. DNA of the CDR3: TGTGCCAGCAGCTCTACCGACAGGGGGCTTCAGCCCCAGCATTTT.

The chain carries TRBV6-5 and TRBJ1-1, with 8 bases lining up with TRBD1. The V gene end was trimmed by 2 bases and the J gene end by 1 base; junction bases not matched to a gene: 6. The CDR3 consists of 16 residues. Germline loops: CDR1 MNHEY, CDR2 SVGAGI. The chain's CDR3 is CASSYAGGAWNTEAFF. Written as DNA, the CDR3 is TGTGCCAGCAGTTACGCAGGGGGCGCGTGGAACACTGAAGCTTTCTTT.

The J gene is TRBJ1-2, the V gene TRBV30; D unresolved. The V gene's germline CDR1 is GTSNPN and CDR2 SVGIG (reference sequence). This CDR3 is built from 10 residues. Between the trimmed V and J ends, which lost 5 bases and 8 bases, there was a span of 9 bases. CDR3 in amino acids: CAWDTDGYTF. DNA of the CDR3: TGTGCCTGGGATACAGACGGCTACACCTTC. The complete variable domain, with remaining parts taken from reference TRBV30 and TRBJ1-2, reads SQTIHQWPATLVQPVGSPLSLECTVEGTSNPNLYWYRQAAGRGLQLLFYSVGIGQISSEVPQNLSASRPQDRQFILSSKKLLLSDSGFYLCAWDTDGYTFGSGTRLTVV.

The rearrangement links TRBV21-1 to TRBJ1-1. TRBV21-1 is a known pseudogene. CDR3 length equals 14 residues. The CDR3 region has the DNA TGTGCCAGCAGCAAAGGAGGGGGGGACACTGAAGCTTTCTTT. Translation gives CASSKGGGDTEAFF.

This clone was seen just once. CDR3 DNA sequence: TGTGCCTGGAGTCCCTCCCCGGGTAATTCACCCCTCCACTTT. It translates to CAWSPSPGNSPLHF. V and J are TRBV30 and TRBJ1-6; the D is unclear. V lost 2 bases and J 6 bases, leaving 11 bases between the germline ends. The germline gives CDR1 GTSNPN, CDR2 SVGIG (reference sequence). CDR3 length: 14 amino acids.

The rearrangement links TRBV4-2 to TRBJ1-4; possibly TRBD1 for D (5 bases). From germline, CDR1 is LGHNA and CDR2 YNFKEQ. CDR3 size: 16 residues. V shed 0 bases and J shed 0 bases, with 8 bases lying between them. The DNA for the CDR3 is TGTGCCAGCAGCCAAGATGGACATACAACTAATGAAAAACTGTTTTTT. This codes for CASSQDGHTTNEKLFF.

The gene calls are TRBV15 and TRBJ1-1; D is possibly TRBD1 (6 bases). Between the trimmed V and J ends, which lost 5 bases and 0 bases, there was a span of 13 bases. This CDR3 comprises 15 residues. Germline CDR1 and CDR2: LNHNV and YYDKDF (reference sequence). In DNA, the CDR3 is TGTGCCACCAGCCAGGGGCTAACAATGAACACTGAAGCTTTCTTT. Translated, it gives CATSQGLTMNTEAFF.

This sequence joins TRBV12-3 or TRBV12-4 and TRBJ2-2; D gene uncertain. The CDR3 sequence is 13 residues long. Trimming stripped 6 bases from V and 6 bases from J, with 11 bases between. CDR3 loop: CASRPDQAGELFF. The CDR3 nucleotides read TGTGCCAGCAGGCCGGATCAGGCCGGGGAGCTGTTTTTT.

This clone turned up a few times. The rearrangement joins TRBV7-7 to TRBJ2-1; 10 bases agree with TRBD2. The CDR3 is 17 residues long. Germline assignment: CDR1 SSHAT and CDR2 FNYEAQ (reference sequence). The trim removed 1 base at V and 6 bases at J, leaving 9 bases unmatched. CDR3 coding DNA: TGTGCCAGCAGCTTAGGATCTGACCAGCGGGGGGGCAATGAGCAGTTCTTC. This translates into CASSLGSDQRGGNEQFF.

The gene calls are TRBV5-1 and TRBJ1-3; D gene ambiguous. The CDR3 loop spans 15 amino acids. Germline V gene sequence: CDR1 SGHRS, CDR2 YFSETQ. V dropped 2 bases and J dropped 0 bases, with 9 bases sitting between them. The DNA of the CDR3 is TGCGCCAGCAGCTTAGACGGCCCCTCTGGAAACACCATATATTTT. Protein product: CASSLDGPSGNTIYF. The complete variable domain, with remaining parts taken from reference TRBV5-1 and TRBJ1-3, reads KAGVTQTPRYLIKTRGQQVTLSCSPISGHRSVSWYQQTPGQGLQFLFEYFSETQRNKGNFPGRFSGRQFSNSRSEMNVSTLELGDSALYLCASSLDGPSGNTIYFGEGSWLTVV.

The chain couples TRBV4-1 to TRBJ1-3; D might be TRBD1 (6 bases). The germline CDR1 and CDR2 sequences are MGHRA and YSYEKL. The CDR3 loop spans 16 amino acids. The V gene lost 4 bases and the J gene lost 0 bases, with 13 bases spanning the gap. CDR3 amino acids: CASSRYTGNSGNTIYF. The CDR3 DNA reads TGCGCCAGCAGCCGATATACAGGGAACTCTGGAAACACCATATATTTT.

The V gene is TRBV30, the J gene TRBJ2-1; D is unresolved. CDR1 and CDR2 (germline): GTSNPN, SVGIG (reference sequence). With 3 bases removed from V and 3 bases from J, the gap between germline ends came to 6 bases. CDR3 size: 12 residues. The CDR3 loop reads CAWRVNYNEQFF. The CDR3 bases are TGTGCCTGGAGAGTCAACTACAATGAGCAGTTCTTC.

As for this clone: This same CDR3 is encoded by further DNA sequences in the sample. The genes are TRBV5-1 and TRBJ2-7, with no clear D. Germline assignment: CDR1 SGHRS and CDR2 YFSETQ. This CDR3 is built from 12 residues. Trimming pared 1 base from V and 4 bases from J, leaving 6 bases between. This CDR3 reads CASSLTGYEQYF. Here the CDR3 DNA reads TGCGCCAGCAGCTTGACGGGTTACGAGCAGTACTTC. The full variable domain, completed using reference TRBV5-1 and TRBJ2-7, is KAGVTQTPRYLIKTRGQQVTLSCSPISGHRSVSWYQQTPGQGLQFLFEYFSETQRNKGNFPGRFSGRQFSNSRSEMNVSTLELGDSALYLCASSLTGYEQYFGPGTRLTVT.

The gene calls are TRBV9 and TRBJ1-4; D gene unclear. Per the germline V gene, CDR1 is SGDLS and CDR2 is YYNGEE. This CDR3 is built from 14 residues. Trimming removed 5 bases at V and 0 bases at J, with 8 bases between. The CDR3: CASSPGTTNEKLFF. In nucleotides, the CDR3 is TGTGCCAGCAGTCCCGGGACAACTAATGAAAAACTGTTTTTT.

V gene TRBV30 combines with J gene TRBJ1-6; 11 bases are a match to TRBD1. The CDR3 covers 15 residues. Germline values: CDR1 GTSNPN, CDR2 SVGIG (reference sequence). V gave up 0 bases and J gave up 8 bases; unmatched junction bases: 3. CDR3 nucleotide sequence: TGTGCCTGGAGTGTAATGGGACAGGGGGATTCACCCCTCCACTTT. Its protein is CAWSVMGQGDSPLHF.

The genes are TRBV10-1 and TRBJ2-7, with D tentatively TRBD2 (5 bases). The V gene lost 0 bases and the J gene lost 7 bases, with 7 bases spanning the gap. Looked up from germline, CDR1 is WNHNN and CDR2 is SYGVQD (reference sequence). The CDR3 extends over 12 amino acids. The CDR3, as DNA: TGCGCCAGCAGTGAGTCGACGGGGGAGCAGTACTTC. It translates to CASSESTGEQYF.

Written as DNA, the CDR3 is TGTGCCAGCTCACCACGGTTAACAGCTAGTATGAACACTGAAGCTTTCTTT. Translation gives CASSPRLTASMNTEAFF. The V gene is TRBV18, the J gene TRBJ1-1; D gene uncertain. This CDR3 comprises 17 residues. Trimming pared 1 base from V and 0 bases from J, leaving 15 bases between. Germline CDR1 is KGHSH and CDR2 is LQKENI.

The chain links TRBV6-1 to TRBJ1-6; the D is unclear. CDR1 and CDR2 from the germline V gene are MNHNS and SASEGT. The CDR3 covers 16 residues. V was shortened by 3 bases and J by 0 bases, with 9 bases between the two germline ends. CDR3 sequence (DNA): TGTGCCAGCAGTGAGACCGCCGCCTCCTATAATTCACCCCTCCACTTT. It encodes CASSETAASYNSPLHF.